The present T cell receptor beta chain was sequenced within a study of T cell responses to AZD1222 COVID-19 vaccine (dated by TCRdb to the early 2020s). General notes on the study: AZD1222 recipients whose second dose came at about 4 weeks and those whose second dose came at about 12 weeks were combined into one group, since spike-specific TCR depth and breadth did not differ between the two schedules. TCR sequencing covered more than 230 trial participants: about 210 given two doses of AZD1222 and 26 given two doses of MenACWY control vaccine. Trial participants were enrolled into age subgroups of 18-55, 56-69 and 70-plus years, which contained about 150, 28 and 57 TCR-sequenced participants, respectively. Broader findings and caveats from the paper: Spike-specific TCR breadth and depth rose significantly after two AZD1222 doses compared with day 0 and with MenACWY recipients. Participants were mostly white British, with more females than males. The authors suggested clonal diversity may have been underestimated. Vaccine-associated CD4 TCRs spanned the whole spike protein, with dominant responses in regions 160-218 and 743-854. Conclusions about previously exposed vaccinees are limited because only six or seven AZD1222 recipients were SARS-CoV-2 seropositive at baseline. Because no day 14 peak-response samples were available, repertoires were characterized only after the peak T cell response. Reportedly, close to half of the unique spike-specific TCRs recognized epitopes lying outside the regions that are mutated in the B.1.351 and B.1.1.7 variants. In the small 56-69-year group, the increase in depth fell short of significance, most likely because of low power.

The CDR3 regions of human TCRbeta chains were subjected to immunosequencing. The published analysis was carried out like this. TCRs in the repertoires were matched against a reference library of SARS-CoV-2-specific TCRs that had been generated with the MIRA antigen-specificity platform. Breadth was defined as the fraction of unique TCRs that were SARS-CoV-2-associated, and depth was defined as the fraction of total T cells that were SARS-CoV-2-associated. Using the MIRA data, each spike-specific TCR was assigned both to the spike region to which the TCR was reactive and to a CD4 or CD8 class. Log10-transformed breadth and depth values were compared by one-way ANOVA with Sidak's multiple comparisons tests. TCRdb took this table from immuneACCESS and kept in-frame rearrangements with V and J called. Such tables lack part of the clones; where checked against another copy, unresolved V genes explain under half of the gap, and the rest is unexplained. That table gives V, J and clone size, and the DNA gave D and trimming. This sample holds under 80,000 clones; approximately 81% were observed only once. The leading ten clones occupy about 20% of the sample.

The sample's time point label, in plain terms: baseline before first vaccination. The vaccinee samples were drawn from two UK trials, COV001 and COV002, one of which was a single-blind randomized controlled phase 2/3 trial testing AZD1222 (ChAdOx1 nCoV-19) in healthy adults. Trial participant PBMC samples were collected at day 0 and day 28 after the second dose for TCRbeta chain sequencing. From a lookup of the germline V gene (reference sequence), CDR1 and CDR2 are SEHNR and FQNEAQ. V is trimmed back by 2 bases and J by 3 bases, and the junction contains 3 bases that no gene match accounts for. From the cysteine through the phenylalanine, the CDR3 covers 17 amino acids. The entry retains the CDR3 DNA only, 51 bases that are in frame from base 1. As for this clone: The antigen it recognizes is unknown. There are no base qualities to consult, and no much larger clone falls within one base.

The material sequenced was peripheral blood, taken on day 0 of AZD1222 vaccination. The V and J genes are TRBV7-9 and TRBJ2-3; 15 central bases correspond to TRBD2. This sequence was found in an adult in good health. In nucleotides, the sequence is TGTGCCAGCAGCTTACCCGGACTAGCGGGGGGGACAGATACGCAGTATTTT. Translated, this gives CASSLPGLAGGTDTQYF.